This entry features one T cell receptor beta chain sequence. There is no known antigen for this receptor. At one of its ends the junction is not consistent with the germline gene, which may arise from a read error. The data stem from a study of T cells in Graves' hyperthyroidism and ophthalmopathy (dated by TCRdb to between 2019 and 2020). Context from the whole study: Peripheral blood samples were taken at the time of initial diagnosis, prior to any treatment. Following sampling, methimazole starting at 30 mg daily was given to hyperthyroidism patients, and high-dose intravenous methylprednisolone was given to ophthalmopathy patients. TCR V-J signatures able to tell the groups apart were searched for in a discovery cohort of 90 to 100 patients, of whom roughly 42 had Graves' ophthalmopathy and around 57 had stable Graves' hyperthyroidism. The paper describes TCR Vbeta CDR3 sequencing of about 140 peripheral blood samples, made up of about 41 ophthalmopathy patients, 70 to 75 hyperthyroidism patients and 17 progressor patients. In addition, the study compared T-cell repertoires in thyroid tissue and in blood from roughly six Graves' hyperthyroidism patients. The 100 or so discovery patients were randomly split 7:3 into training and test sets. An independent validation cohort of fewer than 20 hyperthyroidism patients and 17 patients who later progressed to ophthalmopathy tested prospective prediction of ophthalmopathy. On the study overall, not on this receptor specifically: Ophthalmopathy was separated from stable hyperthyroidism by a 13 V-J signature model, with about 86% sensitivity and roughly 84% specificity obtained in cross-validation and 80%/75% obtained in testing. Most expanded thyroid clonotypes (frequency above 0.001) were also found in blood, which suggests that blood repertoires may mirror thyroid immune responses. During validation, the model predicted progression to ophthalmopathy a median of around six months ahead of onset, with more than 55% sensitivity and less than 85% specificity. No statistical method was used to fix the sample size in advance, and group allocation was not hidden from the investigators.

Counted from cysteine to phenylalanine, this CDR3 has 16 amino acids. Here the CDR3 DNA is all that survives: 48 bases in frame from base 1. The germline V gene specifies KGHSH as CDR1 and LQKENI as CDR2. The TCR beta CDR3 regions were amplified from the RNA transcripts. A first-round RT-PCR of the TCR CDR3 used the HTBI primer set with the Qiagen OneStep RT-PCR kit. A second multiplex PCR round built the libraries, followed by size selection and purification. Libraries were sequenced paired-end with 100 bp reads on an Illumina HiSeq2000. The paper's data handling went like this. SOAPnuke was used to process the raw data, removing reads that contained adapters or uncalled bases, had a mean Phred below 15, or lacked an exact match to the constant primer or identifier. High-quality paired reads were merged using COPE v1.2.5, and each unique nucleotide sequence was defined as a clonotype. MiTCR v1.1 was used to align the clonotypes against IMGT TRBV, TRBD and TRBJ reference segments. The analysis was restricted to V-J combinations with a frequency above 0.0001, which together covered around 99% of the repertoires. The TCS score was defined as F50 (clonal expansion) divided by E x V (chaos), with BLOSUM62-based TCRdist calculated between CDR3 peptides within each V-J. Welch's t-statistics and random forest reduced fewer than 600 V-J features to roughly 13, which were used in a naive Bayes classifier (R e1071). Starting from the raw public reads, TCRdb applied fastp trimming at Q25, assembled clones with MiXCR and retained in-frame beta chains. When rows share a CDR3 protein, they turn into one entry using the most common DNA and genes. TCRdb's processing, not the authors', yielded these V and J calls. This sample holds hundreds of thousands of distinct CDR3 sequences; 14% were observed only once. The ten largest clones add up to around 12% of the sample.

In the ophthalmopathy patients, disease was moderately to severely active, with a Clinical Activity Score of 3 or more, a NOSPECS grade of 4 or more, and a duration of less than 3 months. Exclusion was applied to patients with uncontrolled infections, other autoimmune diseases, pregnancy or lactation. Diagnoses were established on the basis of clinical symptoms, serum thyroxine and TRAb, thyroid ultrasound, and orbital computed tomography. Ficoll-Paque density gradient centrifugation was used to isolate PBMCs from 8.5 to 10 ml of fresh peripheral blood. Trizol reagent was used to extract total RNA, and RNA quality was then checked on an Agilent 2100 Bioanalyzer.

The sequencing input was blood. The clonotype was recovered from a woman between 45 and 65 years old with Graves' ophthalmopathy. Rearrangement joined TRBV18 to TRBJ2-1; 8 bases in the middle match TRBD2. This receptor has the CDR3 CASSPRSGGLYNGQFF. DNA sequence: TGTGCCAGCTCACCACGAAGCGGGGGCCTCTACAATGGGCAGTTCTTC.